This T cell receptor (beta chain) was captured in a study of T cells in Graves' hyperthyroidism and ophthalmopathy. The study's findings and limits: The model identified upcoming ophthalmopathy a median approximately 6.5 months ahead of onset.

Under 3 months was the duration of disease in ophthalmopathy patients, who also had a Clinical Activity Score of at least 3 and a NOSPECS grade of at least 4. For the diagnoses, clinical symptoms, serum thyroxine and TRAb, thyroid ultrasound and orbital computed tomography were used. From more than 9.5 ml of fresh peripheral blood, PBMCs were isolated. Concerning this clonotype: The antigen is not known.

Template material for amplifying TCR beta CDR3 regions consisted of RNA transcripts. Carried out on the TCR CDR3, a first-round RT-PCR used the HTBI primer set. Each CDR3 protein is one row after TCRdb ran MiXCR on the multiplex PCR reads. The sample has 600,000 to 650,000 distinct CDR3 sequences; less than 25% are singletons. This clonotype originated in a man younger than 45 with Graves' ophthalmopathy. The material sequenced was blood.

CDR3 region: CASAWGMNTEAFF. DNA for the CDR3: TGTGCCAGCGCGTGGGGCATGAACACTGAAGCTTTCTTT. This chain joins TRBV2 and TRBJ1-1, with D tentatively TRBD1 (5 bases). V dropped 8 bases and J dropped 0 bases, with 10 bases sitting between them. The CDR3 length is 13 residues. Germline loops: CDR1 SNHLY, CDR2 FYNNEI.